The 22 T cell receptor beta chains given below trace back to one sample, sequenced in a study of regulatory T cells in long-lasting Graves disease (dated by TCRdb to the early 2020s). According to the study, the label for this sample's time point signals: newly diagnosed GD, antithyroid drugs for less than 3 months. RNA was extracted from PBMCs in TRIzol for both TCR sequencing and RNA sequencing. Library construction relied on multiplex PCR. The listed sequencing device is Illumina HiSeq 4000. To build TCR beta libraries, CDR3 regions were amplified by Arm-PCR using iRepertoire HTBI primers. TCRdb itself trimmed the public reads at Q25 with fastp, ran MiXCR and retained productive beta chains. Identical CDR3 protein sequences are pooled into one entry, listed with their most common genes and DNA. Recorded for this sample are some 560,000 distinct CDR3 sequences; roughly a sixth of them occurred a single time. The ten largest make up roughly 25% of the sample.

A further study also used this sample, focusing on T cells in Graves' hyperthyroidism and ophthalmopathy.

The material sequenced was peripheral blood mononuclear cells (PBMCs), taken at new diagnosis, from a patient treated with antithyroid drugs. The receptors stem from a woman aged 40 to 65 with Graves disease. Donor details come from another sample of the same person, matched by shared clones.

The chain couples TRBV6-1 to TRBJ2-7; D is possibly TRBD1 (6 bases). The CDR3 contains 16 residues. From germline, CDR1 is MNHNS and CDR2 SASEGT. V was clipped by 9 bases and J by 2 bases, with 23 bases between them. The CDR3 region is CASSVGKRGGTYEQYF. The CDR3 DNA reads as TGTGCCAGTTCGGTAGGGAAGCGAGGGGGAACCTACGAGCAGTACTTC.

At least ten counts were recorded for this clonotype. The rearrangement links TRBV6-5 to TRBJ1-2; D may be TRBD1 (5 bases). This CDR3 spans 13 amino acids. CDR1 is MNHEY and CDR2 is SVGAGI in the germline V gene. V lost 2 bases and J 3 bases, leaving 7 bases between the germline ends. CDR3 bases: TGTGCCAGCAGTTACGGGGCGGACTATGGCTACACCTTC. Its translation: CASSYGADYGYTF.

This clonotype has at least ten counts. This chain connects TRBV30 to TRBJ1-4; no reliable D call. Germline CDR1 is GTSNPN and CDR2 is SVGIG (reference sequence). There are 11 residues in the CDR3. Trimming cost V 0 bases and J 8 bases, with 4 bases left between them. This CDR3 is CAWSVREKLFF. CDR3 DNA: TGTGCCTGGAGTGTCCGCGAAAAACTGTTTTTT.

This clonotype was counted a few times. The rearrangement links TRBV10-3 to TRBJ1-2, with 7 bases matching TRBD1. Trimming cost V 0 bases and J 2 bases; bases outside gene matches: 3. The CDR3 is 15 amino acids. Germline V gene lookup returns CDR1 ENHRY and CDR2 SYGVKD. Here the CDR3 DNA reads TGTGCCATCAGTGAGTCCGGGACAGACAACTATGGCTACACCTTC. Protein sequence: CAISESGTDNYGYTF.

With respect to this clonotype: The final CDR3 position lacks the conserved phenylalanine or tryptophan, pointing to a likely read error. Because the CDR3's place on the DNA is in doubt, the DNA is left out and the CDR3 is given as listed by TCRdb. The V call is TRBV5-1, the J call TRBJ1-6; TRBD1, the D gene given by the table, was not confirmed from the DNA. From its first to its last residue, the CDR3 has 11 amino acids. Germline V CDR1 and CDR2: SGHRS, YFSETQ. CDR3 residues: CASSPDSPEVD.

This chain joins TRBV7-8 and TRBJ1-4; D is undetermined. The CDR3 has 13 residues. V lost 1 base and J 15 bases, leaving 15 bases between the germline ends. The germline gives CDR1 SGHVS, CDR2 FQNEAQ. Here the CDR3 reads CASSLEVGDILFF. CDR3 DNA: TGTGCCAGCAGCTTAGAAGTAGGAGACATTTTGTTTTTT.

The sample holds many counts of this clonotype. The chain combines TRBV5-1 with TRBJ2-7; 8 bases line up with TRBD2. From germline, CDR1 is SGHRS and CDR2 YFSETQ. V was pared by 3 bases and J by 3 bases, with 5 bases of the junction left unmatched. This CDR3 is 14 amino acids long. The CDR3 bases are TGCGCCAGCAGCTCGGCGGGAGGAGACTACGAGCAGTACTTC. Its protein product is CASSSAGGDYEQYF.

This clonotype has at least ten counts. The chain recombines TRBV12-3 or TRBV12-4 with TRBJ2-5, with 7 bases that match TRBD2. The trim removed 7 bases at V and 5 bases at J, leaving 4 bases unmatched. The CDR3 is 12 residues long. The CDR3 DNA sequence: TGTGCCAGCATGCAGGGAGGGGAGACCCAGTACTTC. It is translated as CASMQGGETQYF.

This clonotype was seen only once. The chain links TRBV9 to TRBJ2-6; 10 positions agree with TRBD2. V was clipped by 3 bases and J by 0 bases; unmatched bases: 12. This CDR3 spans 20 amino acids. From germline, CDR1 is SGDLS and CDR2 YYNGEE. The CDR3 nucleotides read TGTGCCAGCAGCGCGGGTCTAGCGGGGGAGTCCCTCTCTGGGGCCAACGTCCTGACTTTC. Protein sequence: CASSAGLAGESLSGANVLTF.

For this clonotype: A read error is possible here, since a much larger clone lies one base away. V is TRBV2 and J is TRBJ2-4; D assignment may be TRBD1 or TRBD2 (6 bases each). Germline V gene data show CDR1 as SNHLY and CDR2 as FYNNEI. The CDR3 is 14 residues long. Written as DNA, the CDR3 is TGTGCCAGCAGTGAGTCGGGGGCGCTGAACACTCAGTACTTC. It specifies CASSESGALNTQYF. The complete variable domain, with remaining parts taken from reference TRBV2 and TRBJ2-4, reads EPEVTQTPSHQVTQMGQEVILRCVPISNHLYFYWYRQILGQKVEFLVSFYNNEISEKSEIFDDQFSVERPDGSNFTLKIRSTKLEDSAMYFCASSESGALNTQYFGAGTRLSVL.

In its sample, this clonotype was seen many times. The V and J genes are TRBV6-2 or TRBV6-3 and TRBJ2-1; 12 bases match TRBD2. Germline loops: CDR1 MNHEY, CDR2 SVGEGT. The CDR3 length is 14 residues. The junction had 11 bases not matched to a gene; V was cut back by 5 bases and J by 15 bases. The CDR3 here is CASSESASGGATFF. Written as DNA, the CDR3 is TGTGCCAGCAGTGAAAGCGCTAGCGGGGGGGCAACGTTCTTC.

This clonotype was seen more than once but under ten times. This chain joins TRBV6-1 and TRBJ2-1; D is uncertain. Germline-derived CDR1 and CDR2 are MNHNS and SASEGT. V lost 6 bases, J lost 7 bases, and 16 bases lay in between. There are 14 residues in the CDR3. The CDR3 reads CASRVVERGNEQFF. In DNA form, the CDR3 reads TGTGCCAGCAGGGTCGTGGAGCGTGGGAATGAGCAGTTCTTC.

The chain joins TRBV2 to TRBJ1-1; D remains unclear. Deletions cut 3 bases from V and 1 base from J, with 15 bases between. The germline CDR1 and CDR2 sequences are SNHLY and FYNNEI. There are 16 residues in the CDR3. The CDR3 protein is CASSDQNSGGNTEAFF. In DNA, the CDR3 is TGTGCCAGCAGTGACCAAAACTCCGGCGGGAACACTGAAGCTTTCTTT.

V and J are TRBV3-1 and TRBJ2-7; 10 bases line up with TRBD1. V was clipped by 2 bases and J by 6 bases; unmatched bases: 10. There are 16 residues in the CDR3. The germline gives CDR1 LGHDT, CDR2 YNNKEL (reference sequence). Here the CDR3 DNA reads TGTGCCAGCAGCCAACCCCCCGGGACAGGGGCCGGCGAGCAGTACTTC. Translation gives CASSQPPGTGAGEQYF.

This clonotype was found a few times. A much bigger clone sits one base away, suggesting this may be a read error. The rearrangement joins TRBV2 to TRBJ1-6; D unresolved. The germline gives CDR1 SNHLY, CDR2 FYNNEI. There are 16 residues in the CDR3. CDR3 amino acids: CASSLPRGSCNSPLHF. CDR3 in DNA: TGTGCCAGCAGCCTCCCCCGCGGATCCTGTAATTCACCCCTCCACTTT.

This sequence joins TRBV5-1 and TRBJ2-1; TRBD2 matches 11 bases. The trim removed 3 bases at V and 7 bases at J, leaving 9 bases unmatched. Per germline, CDR1 SGHRS and CDR2 YFSETQ. This CDR3 is built from 16 residues. In DNA, the CDR3 is TGCGCCAGCAGCTGGGTAGCGGGGGGGCCTGGGAATGAGCAGTTCTTC. Encoded protein: CASSWVAGGPGNEQFF.

As to this clonotype: Since a much larger clone is just one base distant, this may be a read error. The conserved phenylalanine or tryptophan is not found at the CDR3 terminus, so this likely reflects a read error. The chain uses TRBV11-1 and TRBJ1-1; possible D gene TRBD1, 5 bases. The V gene lost 3 bases and the J gene lost 0 bases, with 20 bases spanning the gap. The CDR3 has 18 amino acids. Per the germline V gene, CDR1 is SGHAT and CDR2 is FQDESV (reference sequence). The CDR3 loop reads CASSLELAGPWMNTEAFY. The CDR3 coding sequence is TGTGCCAGCAGCTTGGAGTTGGCAGGGCCTTGGATGAACACTGAAGCTTTCTAT.

V is TRBV29-1 and J is TRBJ2-3; tentative D call: TRBD1 (5 bases). V lost 7 bases to trimming and J lost 4 bases, with 15 bases between them. Germline values: CDR1 SQVTM, CDR2 ANQGSEA. This CDR3 spans 13 amino acids. The CDR3 loop reads CSGQPGIPDTQYF. The CDR3 DNA reads as TGCAGCGGACAGCCTGGGATCCCAGATACGCAGTATTTT.

In this sample, this clonotype turned up a few times. This chain joins TRBV2 and TRBJ2-5, with 10 bases that match TRBD2. This CDR3 has 13 amino acids. Losses at the gene ends were 2 bases for V and 10 bases for J; bases not matched to a gene: 4. Germline lookup yields CDR1 SNHLY and CDR2 FYNNEI. CDR3 in DNA: TGTGCCAGCAGTGAACGTCTAGCGGGGGTCCAGTACTTC. Translated, it gives CASSERLAGVQYF.

This clonotype has a handful of counts. V gene TRBV19 combines with J gene TRBJ2-2, with D possibly called TRBD1 or TRBD2 (5 bases each). There are 15 residues in the CDR3. The V gene's germline CDR1 is LNHDA and CDR2 SQIVND (reference sequence). Trimming shortened V by 7 bases and J by 1 base, and 13 bases separated the two germline ends. The CDR3 region has the DNA TGTGCCAGTAAAACTAGTCAGGGGAACACCGGGGAGCTGTTTTTT. This sequence encodes CASKTSQGNTGELFF.

This clonotype was picked up many times. The chain is built from TRBV3-1 and TRBJ2-5; D could derive from TRBD1 or TRBD2 (5 bases each). CDR1 is LGHDT and CDR2 is YNNKEL in the germline V gene (reference sequence). This CDR3 is built from 13 residues. The V end was cut by 4 bases, the J end by 4 bases, with 10 bases between. Written as DNA, the CDR3 is TGTGCCAGCAGCCTCGGGACGGCAGAGACCCAGTACTTC. The encoded protein is CASSLGTAETQYF.

This clonotype has at least ten counts. J is TRBJ1-2 and V is TRBV5-5, with D possibly TRBD1 on 6 matching bases. CDR3 length equals 13 residues. The V end lost 2 bases, the J end lost 4 bases, and 9 bases lay between the germline ends. Germline V lookup: CDR1 SGHKS, CDR2 YYEKEE (reference sequence). As DNA, the CDR3 is TGTGCCAGCAGCTTTCTCAGGGGCTATGGCTACACCTTC. Its translation is CASSFLRGYGYTF.